Listed below are T cell receptor beta chains from one sample, sequenced in a study of prognosis after radiotherapy for stage I lung cancer. TCRdb reprocessed the multiplex PCR reads via MiXCR and lists one record per CDR3 protein. This table has around 12,000 distinct CDR3 sequences, 43% appearing once. This material consisted of PBMCs, taken before or after stereotactic body radiation therapy (not recorded which). The receptors originated from a donor aged 50 or older with non-small cell lung cancer. Each CDR3 is given with its conserved first and last residue. Fields, in order: J gene, D gene, CDR3 length, clone size, V gene, CDR3 DNA, CDR3 protein. A D gene is named only where the DNA matches it firmly. Only part of the rows carry a size: once, few, many, or a class if the clone is expanded.

TRBJ2-7,NA,15,NA,TRBV5-1,TGCGCCATCATCTTCGAGGGCGGGGGCATATCCGAGCAGTACTTC,CAIIFEGGGISEQYF
TRBJ2-7,NA,15,NA,TRBV19,TGTGCCAGTAGTATAGATGTGACACTACTCTACGAGCAGTACTTC,CASSIDVTLLYEQYF
TRBJ2-2,TRBD1,16,few,TRBV5-4,TGTGCCAGCAGCGAAGGACAGGGGACTAACACCGGGGAGCTGTTTTTT,CASSEGQGTNTGELFF
TRBJ1-1,NA,15,many,TRBV6-5,TGTGCCAGCAGTTACTCGACAGGTATGAACACTGAAGCTTTCTTT,CASSYSTGMNTEAFF
TRBJ1-3,NA,13,many,TRBV7-3,TGTGCCAGCAGCCCTTCCTCTGGAAACACCATATATTTT,CASSPSSGNTIYF
TRBJ2-2,NA,20,NA,TRBV6-2/TRBV6-3,TGTGCCACCGCACGCGATTTACTGCTAACCGGGACAGCGAACACCGGGGGGCTGTTTTTT,CATARDLLLTGTANTGGLFF
TRBJ2-1,NA,14,medium-sized,TRBV6-1,TGTGCCAGCAGTGAGCAGGGGCCAGGCAATGAGCAGTTCTTC,CASSEQGPGNEQFF
TRBJ2-5,NA,15,many,TRBV24-1,TGTGCCACCAGTGACCGCAAAGACCCAGAGGAGACCCAGTACTTC,CATSDRKDPEETQYF
TRBJ2-5,NA,14,NA,TRBV6-1,TGTGCCAGCAGTGAGGGGCGGGATCTGGAGACCCAGTACTTC,CASSEGRDLETQYF
TRBJ2-2,NA,15,many,TRBV28,TGTGCCAGCAGTTTAGACAGGCCCCGGACCGGGGAGCTGTTTTTT,CASSLDRPRTGELFF
TRBJ1-4,NA,14,many,TRBV6-5,TGTGCCAGCAGTTACTCGGTACCATGGGAAAAACTGTTTTTT,CASSYSVPWEKLFF
TRBJ1-6,NA,14,NA,TRBV12-3/TRBV12-4,TGTGCCAGCAGTTTACGTCTACTCGGATCACCCCTCCACTTT,CASSLRLLGSPLHF
TRBJ2-2,NA,15,large,TRBV6-2/TRBV6-3,TGTGCCAGCAGTTACTACCAGGGTAACACCGGGGAGCTGTTTTTT,CASSYYQGNTGELFF
TRBJ1-2,NA,13,many,TRBV19,TGTGCCAGTAGTATAATGGCAGAATATGGCTACACCTTC,CASSIMAEYGYTF
TRBJ1-5,NA,13,NA,TRBV7-2,TGTGCCAGCAGCTCCACGATCAATCAGCCCCAGCATTTT,CASSSTINQPQHF
TRBJ2-3,TRBD2,16,many,TRBV11-2,TGTGCCAGCAGCGCTCTAGCGGGAGTAAGGACAGATACGCAGTATTTT,CASSALAGVRTDTQYF
TRBJ2-1,NA,14,many,TRBV7-8,TGTGCCAGCAGCTTAGCGTTAGCGGTGAATGAGCAGTTCTTC,CASSLALAVNEQFF
TRBJ2-3,TRBD1,13,many,TRBV20-1,TGCAGCGCCGAGGCCAGGGGGACAGATACGCAGTATTTT,CSAEARGTDTQYF
TRBJ2-7,TRBD2,16,NA,TRBV6-2/TRBV6-3,TGTGCCAGCAGCCCTATCCTTGGGACTAGGAAATACGAGCAGTACTTC,CASSPILGTRKYEQYF
TRBJ2-4,NA,15,medium-sized,TRBV28,TGTGCCAGCACCTCCCCCCGGGTAGGACCAAACATTCAGTACTTC,CASTSPRVGPNIQYF
TRBJ2-2,NA,15,NA,TRBV7-2,TGTGCCAGCAGCTTAGTGGGGGGTGACACCGGGGAGCTGTTTTTT,CASSLVGGDTGELFF
TRBJ2-1,NA,12,many,TRBV2,TGTGCCAGCACTTCAGGAATCGATGAGCAGTTCTTC,CASTSGIDEQFF
TRBJ1-5,NA,15,once,TRBV2,TGTGCCAGCAGTGGGGACATGGGGGCCAATCATCCCCAGCATTTT,CASSGDMGANHPQHF
TRBJ1-3,NA,13,NA,TRBV15,TGTGCCACCAGCAGAGATTCCCGGAGCACCATATATTTT,CATSRDSRSTIYF
TRBJ2-7,NA,14,medium-sized,TRBV28,TGTGCCAGCAGACCCCGACAACCAATCTACGAGCAGTACTTC,CASRPRQPIYEQYF
TRBJ2-7,NA,14,NA,TRBV20-1,TGCAGTGCTAGTATCTCACGGAGCTCCTACGAGCAGTACTTC,CSASISRSSYEQYF
TRBJ1-6,NA,15,NA,TRBV11-2,TGTGCCAGCAGCCCGAGGTCGGGGAAGAATTCACCCCTCCACTTT,CASSPRSGKNSPLHF
TRBJ1-5,TRBD1,13,once,TRBV28,TGTGCCAGCAGTGCCCCAGGGGGGCAGCCCCAGCATTTT,CASSAPGGQPQHF
TRBJ2-3,NA,15,NA,TRBV6-1,TGTGCCAGCAGCGCCAGGGGAGGGAGCACAGATACGCAGTATTTT,CASSARGGSTDTQYF
TRBJ2-7,TRBD1,14,NA,TRBV13,TGTGCCAGCAGCCGAAGACAGGGGGCCTACGAGCAGTACTTC,CASSRRQGAYEQYF
TRBJ1-2,NA,14,medium-sized,TRBV6-5,TGTGCCAGCAGTTACAGGGGTTTTCAGAATGGCTACACCTTC,CASSYRGFQNGYTF
TRBJ2-1,TRBD2,16,many,TRBV5-1,TGCGCCAGCAGCCACCCTAATAGCGGGATTATCAATGAGCAGTTCTTC,CASSHPNSGIINEQFF
TRBJ2-1,NA,13,many,TRBV7-2,TGTGCCAGCAGCTTAGAAGAGCGGAGCACCCCGTTCTTC,CASSLEERSTPFF
TRBJ1-1,NA,13,many,TRBV20-1,TGCAGTGCTGATGATTCACGGAGGACTGAAGCTTTCTTT,CSADDSRRTEAFF
TRBJ1-2,NA,15,many,TRBV5-1,TGCGCCAGCAGCTTGGGGCCAGGGTCGGCTGCCGGCTACACCTTC,CASSLGPGSAAGYTF
TRBJ2-3,TRBD2,15,many,TRBV7-9,TGTGCCAGCAGTCTCCGGACTAGCGGCACAGATACGCAGTATTTT,CASSLRTSGTDTQYF
TRBJ1-2,NA,15,NA,TRBV12-3/TRBV12-4,TGTGCCAGCAGTTTAGGGGTACGGGTCCCCTATGGCTACACCTTC,CASSLGVRVPYGYTF
TRBJ2-3,TRBD1,16,many,TRBV5-1,TGCGCCAGCAGCCCCGGGACAGGATGGACCACAGATACGCAGTATTTT,CASSPGTGWTTDTQYF
TRBJ2-5,TRBD2,10,NA,TRBV10-2,TGCGCCAGTTTGGGGGGGGGCCAGTACTTC,CASLGGGQYF
TRBJ2-7,NA,12,many,TRBV10-3,TGTGCCACGCGGGACAGTTCCTACGAGCAGTACTTC,CATRDSSYEQYF
TRBJ2-2,NA,16,NA,TRBV6-8,TGTGCCAGCAGTCGTACCGTAGACAGGGGTAGCGGGAAGATGTTTTTT,CASSRTVDRGSGKMFF
TRBJ1-6,NA,14,medium-sized,TRBV6-4,TGTGCCAGCAGACCCGACGGGTCTAATTCACCCCTCCACTTT,CASRPDGSNSPLHF
TRBJ2-1,NA,14,many,TRBV4-3,TGCGCCAGCAGCCAAGAACCCAGGTCCAATGAGCAGTTCTTC,CASSQEPRSNEQFF
TRBJ1-1,TRBD1,14,many,TRBV2,TGTGCCAGCAGCCAGACAGGGGGTCACACTGAAGCTTTCTTT,CASSQTGGHTEAFF
TRBJ2-7,NA,16,medium-sized,TRBV6-1,TGTGCCAGCACCACTACTCGTTCGGGGGGCGAGAACGAGCAGTACTTC,CASTTTRSGGENEQYF
TRBJ2-1,TRBD2,15,NA,TRBV10-3,TGTGCCATCAGTGGATTGGCGGGAGGCAGTAATGAGCAGTTCTTC,CAISGLAGGSNEQFF
TRBJ2-5,NA,14,many,TRBV5-1,TGCGCCAGCAGCTTGCTGTCCAGTCAAGAGACCCAGTACTTC,CASSLLSSQETQYF
TRBJ1-2,TRBD1,13,many,TRBV6-9,TGTGCCAGCAGTTCGGGACAGGACTATGGCTACACCTTC,CASSSGQDYGYTF
TRBJ2-7,NA,13,NA,TRBV2,TGTGCCAGCAGTGTATCCCTTAATAACGAGCAGTACTTC,CASSVSLNNEQYF
TRBJ2-3,TRBD2,18,medium-sized,TRBV2,TGTGCCAGCAGTGGGGGGACTAGCGGGGGCGGCCCCGCAGATACGCAGTATTTT,CASSGGTSGGGPADTQYF
TRBJ1-5,TRBD1,16,medium-sized,TRBV12-3/TRBV12-4,TGTGCCAGCAGTTTAGGCGGGACAGGGTCGCATCAGCCCCAGCATTTT,CASSLGGTGSHQPQHF
TRBJ2-5,TRBD1,16,many,TRBV24-1,TGTGCCACCAGTGACCCCGGACAGGGGGCCGGGGAGACCCAGTACTTC,CATSDPGQGAGETQYF
TRBJ2-7,NA,15,medium-sized,TRBV6-1,TGTGCTAGCAGTGAGGCTGCCTTAGACTACTACGAGCAGTACTTC,CASSEAALDYYEQYF